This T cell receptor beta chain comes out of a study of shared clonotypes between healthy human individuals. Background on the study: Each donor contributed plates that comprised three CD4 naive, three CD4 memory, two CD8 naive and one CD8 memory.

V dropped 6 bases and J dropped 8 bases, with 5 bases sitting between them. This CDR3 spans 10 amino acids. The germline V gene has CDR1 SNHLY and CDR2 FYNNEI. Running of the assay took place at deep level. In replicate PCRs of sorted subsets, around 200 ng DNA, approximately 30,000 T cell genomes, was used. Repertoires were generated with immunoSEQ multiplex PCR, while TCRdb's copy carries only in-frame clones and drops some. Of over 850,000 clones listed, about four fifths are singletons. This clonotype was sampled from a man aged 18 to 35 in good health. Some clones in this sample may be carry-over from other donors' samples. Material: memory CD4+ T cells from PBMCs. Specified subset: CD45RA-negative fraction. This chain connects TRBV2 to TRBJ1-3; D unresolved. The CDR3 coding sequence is TGTGCCAGCAGCAGGTACACCATATATTTT. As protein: CASSRYTIYF.